This TCR beta chain came from a study of T cells after yellow fever vaccination (dated by TCRdb to between 2018 and 2021). Context from the whole study: Libraries from fractions with low cell numbers were prepared with the SMART-Seq v4 Ultra Low Input RNA kit. Blood was drawn at multiple timepoints before and after primary and secondary immunization, with bulk PBMC replicates and cell subsets isolated. To follow T-cell clones before and after primary and booster YFV17D yellow fever vaccination, bulk TCR alpha and beta repertoires were sequenced over time. The cohort comprised two healthy male donors, one aged 18 to 30 and one aged 30 to 40 years. Overall results and qualifications from the work: The secondary T-cell response was weaker than the primary response but faster, peaking on day 5 instead of day 15. Computational filtering was needed because FACS-sorted repertoires could contain abundant contaminating clonotypes from the bulk population. A small fraction of clonotypes appeared in both the CD4 and CD8 compartments, likely as a result of convergent recombination. Because the study included only a couple of donors, the extent to which the findings can be generalized is limited. Most clones expanded after primary vaccination were re-detected after the booster (almost 97% of CD4 and approximately 85% of CD8), suggesting broad memory maintenance.

TCR cDNA was synthesized by 5'RACE template switching, which introduced a universal primer site and unique molecular identifiers. Priming for cDNA synthesis came from both the TCR alpha and TCR beta constant segments. Library amplification involved two PCR steps, and the second step added sample barcodes and sequencing adapters. Sequencing of libraries was done on Illumina HiSeq 2500 (2x100 bp) or NovaSeq (2x150 bp). The study's processing was this. MIGEC handled demultiplexing of reads and collapsing into UMI consensus sequences, while MiXCR performed V(D)J alignment. Vaccine-responding clonotypes were identified with edgeR using replicate PBMC samples, with FDR below 0.01 and a log2 fold change above 5 up to day 15 being required. Each bulk clonotype received a CD4 or CD8 identity based on whether the sequenced CD4 or CD8 repertoire contained that clonotype at higher abundance. TCRdb's own reprocessing of the public reads used fastp at Q25 and MiXCR and kept productive beta chains. Rows are unified per CDR3 protein, each entry keeping the most common DNA and genes. TCRdb's processing, not the authors', yielded these V and J calls. A total of some 600,000 distinct CDR3 sequences appear in this sample, 9% to 15% of them only once. About 15% of the sample comes from the top ten.

This clonotype was counted a few times. Its antigen has not been determined. Per-nucleotide qualities are absent, and no much larger clonotype sits a single base away. This specimen's treatment or condition label, per the study, means: live attenuated yellow fever vaccine strain. At each blood-draw timepoint, two biological replicates of bulk PBMCs were obtained. PBMCs were isolated from peripheral blood using a standard Ficoll-Paque protocol. TriZol was used to extract RNA from bulk PBMCs, from CD4 and CD8 fractions, and from dextramer-positive and dextramer-negative fractions. The sequence was obtained from a man under 40 who received the YFV17D yellow fever vaccine. Source: PBMCs, taken on the day of the yellow fever booster vaccination.

The CDR3 reads CASSQGDRQAKNIQYF. DNA sequence: TGTGCCAGCAGCCAAGGGGACCGGCAAGCCAAAAACATTCAGTACTTC. The rearrangement joined TRBV3-1 to TRBJ2-4; the D gene is perhaps TRBD1 or TRBD2, as each covers 5 bases. Measured from the cysteine to the phenylalanine, the CDR3 is 16 residues long. Only the CDR3 part of the read is kept: 48 bases, read in frame from the first base. V lost 1 base and J lost 0 bases; the stretch between them is 10 bases long. The germline V gene (reference sequence) sets CDR1 to LGHDT and CDR2 to YNNKEL.